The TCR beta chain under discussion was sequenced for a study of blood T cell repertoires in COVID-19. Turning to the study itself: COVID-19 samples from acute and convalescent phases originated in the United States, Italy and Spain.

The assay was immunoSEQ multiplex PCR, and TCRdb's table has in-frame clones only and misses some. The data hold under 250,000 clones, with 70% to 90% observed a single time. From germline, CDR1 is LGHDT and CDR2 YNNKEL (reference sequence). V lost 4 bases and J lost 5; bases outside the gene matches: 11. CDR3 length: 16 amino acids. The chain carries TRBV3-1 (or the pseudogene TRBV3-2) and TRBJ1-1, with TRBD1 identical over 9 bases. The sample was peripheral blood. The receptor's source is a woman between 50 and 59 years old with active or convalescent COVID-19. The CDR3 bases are TGTGCCAGCAGCCTTCGTCGGACAGGGGAGAGAACTGAAGCTTTCTTT. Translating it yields CASSLRRTGERTEAFF.